Each of the 12 T cell receptor beta chains below was sequenced from the same sample in a study of long-term antiretroviral therapy in people with HIV. Survey-level immunoSEQ v3.0 assays were run. Method: immunoSEQ multiplex PCR; TCRdb's copy keeps in-frame clones and lacks some. The sample lists roughly 28,000 clones, approximately 88% seen once, with 4.1% in the top ten. The material was unsorted PBMCs, obtained 0.5 years after starting antiretroviral therapy. The receptors were gathered from a young woman with HIV.

In this sample, this clone turned up a few times. The rearrangement links TRBV5-6 to TRBJ1-2; 8 bases are a match to TRBD1. The CDR3 has 13 amino acids. Trimming cost V 4 bases and J 12 bases; bases outside gene matches: 11. Germline values: CDR1 SGHDT, CDR2 YYEEEE. CDR3 DNA: TGTGCCAGCAGCCAGCGGACAGGGAGAGATCACACCTTC. It translates to CASSQRTGRDHTF.

The chain joins TRBV28 to TRBJ1-6; 8 bases align to TRBD1. V lost 6 bases to trimming and J lost 8 bases; unmatched junction nucleotides: 6. This CDR3 is built from 14 residues. Germline CDR1 is MDHEN and CDR2 is SYDVKM. In DNA, the CDR3 is TGTGCCAGCAGCCCGGACAGGGTGTATTCACCCCTCCACTTT. It specifies CASSPDRVYSPLHF.

The chain uses TRBV9 and TRBJ2-7, with 9 bases that match TRBD1. The V gene end was trimmed by 3 bases and the J gene end by 0 bases; junction bases not matched to a gene: 10. This CDR3 has 17 amino acids. Germline values: CDR1 SGDLS, CDR2 YYNGEE. This CDR3 reads CASSEGGGGQGSYEQYF. The CDR3 nucleotides are TGTGCCAGCAGCGAGGGGGGCGGGGGACAGGGCTCCTACGAGCAGTACTTC.

The V and J genes are TRBV11-2 and TRBJ2-3; D call uncertain. The CDR3 consists of 14 residues. Deletions cut 1 base from V and 4 bases from J, with 9 bases between. CDR1 is SGHAT and CDR2 is FQNNGV in the germline V gene. For the CDR3, the DNA is TGTGCCAGCAGCTTAGGGGGTCCCGCAGATACGCAGTATTTT. This sequence encodes CASSLGGPADTQYF.

This clone turned up a few times. V and J are TRBV6-5 and TRBJ1-2; D is unclear. The V gene's germline CDR1 is MNHEY and CDR2 SVGAGI. Trimming pared 4 bases from V and 3 bases from J, leaving 12 bases between. The CDR3 has 14 amino acids. CDR3 region: CASSSPGGHYGYTF. CDR3 DNA sequence: TGTGCCAGCAGTTCCCCTGGCGGACACTATGGCTACACCTTC.

The count of this clone is one. CDR3 DNA sequence: TGTGCCAGCAGGAGACCGGGACCGTCCTACGAGCAGTACTTC. Its translation is CASRRPGPSYEQYF. The chain combines TRBV25-1 with TRBJ2-7, with D perhaps assigned TRBD1 or TRBD2 (5 bases each). Trimming removed 6 bases from V and 1 base from J, with 13 bases in between. Germline V gives CDR1 MGHDK, CDR2 SYGVNS. This CDR3 has 14 residues.

The genes are TRBV6-5 and TRBJ2-7; 11 positions match TRBD1. V lost 11 bases to trimming and J lost 3 bases; unmatched junction nucleotides: 6. The CDR3 length is 13 residues. Germline CDR1 and CDR2: MNHEY and SVGAGI. The CDR3 region has the DNA TGTGCCGGATCCGGGACAGGGGGCTACGAGCAGTACTTC. Translated, it gives CAGSGTGGYEQYF.

The chain carries TRBV7-8 and TRBJ2-5; the D gene could be TRBD1 or TRBD2 (6 bases each). With the DNA end fitting TRBJ2-7 better, the J assignment may be wrong. This CDR3 region has 16 residues. Germline V lookup: CDR1 SGHVS, CDR2 FQNEAQ. CDR3 residues: CASSFLLGGAPHEQYF. The DNA for the CDR3 is TGTGCCAGCAGCTTTTTATTGGGGGGCGCACCCCACGAGCAGTACTTC.

This clone was seen once. The chain has TRBV9 and TRBJ2-7; 15 nucleotides align to TRBD2. From germline, CDR1 is SGDLS and CDR2 YYNGEE. CDR3 length: 15 residues. J was trimmed by 4 bases and V by 2 bases; bases with no gene match: 1. The CDR3 region is CASSVGLAGGYEQYF. CDR3 nucleotides: TGTGCCAGCAGCGTCGGACTAGCGGGAGGGTACGAGCAGTACTTC.

The chain combines TRBV15 with TRBJ2-7; 7 bases match TRBD2. CDR1 is LNHNV, CDR2 YYDKDF, per germline (reference sequence). With 3 bases clipped from V and 3 bases from J, the junction kept 8 bases outside the gene matches. The CDR3 sequence is 15 residues long. CDR3 nucleotides: TGTGCCACCAGCAGCCCTGGACTAGGTCACTACGAGCAGTACTTC. This codes for CATSSPGLGHYEQYF.

This chain uses TRBV5-4 with TRBJ1-1; no clear D. The germline V and J ends were trimmed by 4 bases and 0 bases, with 4 bases remaining between them. The CDR3 has 12 amino acids. Germline CDR1 SGHNT, CDR2 YYREEE (reference sequence). Written as DNA, the CDR3 is TGTGCCAGCAGCGAGATGAACACTGAAGCTTTCTTT. The encoded protein is CASSEMNTEAFF.

V usage is TRBV18 and J usage is TRBJ2-1, with D perhaps matching TRBD1 or TRBD2 (5 bases each). The CDR3 runs 11 residues. V lost 4 bases, J lost 10 bases, and 8 bases lay in between. Germline loops: CDR1 KGHSH, CDR2 LQKENI. The CDR3 bases are TGTGCCAGCTCACTTGGGACCGAGCAGTTCTTC. Its protein product is CASSLGTEQFF.